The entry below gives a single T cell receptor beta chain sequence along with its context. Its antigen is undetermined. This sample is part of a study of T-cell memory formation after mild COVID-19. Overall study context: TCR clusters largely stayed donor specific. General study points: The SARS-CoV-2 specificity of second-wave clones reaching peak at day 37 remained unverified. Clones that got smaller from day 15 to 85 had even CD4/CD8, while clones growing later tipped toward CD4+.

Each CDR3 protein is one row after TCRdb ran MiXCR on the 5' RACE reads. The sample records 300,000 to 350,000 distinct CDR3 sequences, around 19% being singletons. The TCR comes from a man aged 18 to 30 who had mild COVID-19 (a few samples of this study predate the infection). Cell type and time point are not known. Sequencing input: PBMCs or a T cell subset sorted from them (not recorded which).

The CDR3 region has the DNA TGCGCCAGCAGCCTGGACAGGCAACAAACCTACGAGCAGTACTTC. The encoded protein is CASSLDRQQTYEQYF. The chain uses TRBV4-3 and TRBJ2-7; the match to TRBD1 covers 7 bases. CDR1 is LGHNA and CDR2 is YSLEER in the germline V gene. The V and J ends lost 4 bases and 2 bases, in that order; junction bases with no gene match: 8. This CDR3 spans 15 amino acids.